The clone carrying this TCR beta chain was recorded many times. Transcripts of RNA were the source for amplifying TCR beta CDR3 regions. The first round was an RT-PCR with HTBI primers, and the second round was a multiplex PCR. TCRdb used MiXCR to reprocess the multiplex PCR reads, holding one entry per CDR3 protein. The sample consists of over 45,000 distinct CDR3 sequences, 50% of them appearing once. These data originate in a study of Graves' ophthalmopathy and Graves' hyperthyroidism. Certain patients were not enrolled. These were patients with other autoimmune diseases, uncontrolled infections, pregnancy or lactation. This CDR3 contains 12 residues. Trimming took 5 bases from V and 9 from J, leaving 12 bases between them. Germline CDR1 MNHEY, CDR2 SVGEGT.

This sequence originates from an adult man with Graves' ophthalmopathy. Sequenced input: peripheral blood. The rearrangement links TRBV6-2 or TRBV6-3 to TRBJ2-3; possible D gene TRBD2, 6 bases. The CDR3 sequence: CASSQERATQYF. The CDR3 DNA reads TGTGCCAGCAGTCAAGAGCGGGCGACGCAGTATTTT.